One sample yielded the 21 T cell receptor beta chains listed below, sequenced in a study of CD8+ T cells in alopecia areata. Treatment given: oral pan-JAK inhibitor, 5-10 mg twice daily. Sequencing used cDNA as its template, made by extracting RNA and reverse transcribing it. Repertoires were generated with immunoSEQ multiplex PCR, while TCRdb's copy carries only in-frame clones and drops some. The profile shows roughly 120,000 clones, roughly three fifths of them singletons. Specimen: CD4+ T cells sorted from blood, collected at week 24, from a patient treated with tofacitinib. Receptor source: a human donor with alopecia areata.

The chain is built from TRBV6-5 and TRBJ2-5; TRBD2 agrees at 7 bases. Trimming removed 4 bases from V and 1 base from J; junction bases left unmatched: 3. Germline lookup yields CDR1 MNHEY and CDR2 SVGAGI. The CDR3 runs 14 residues. For the CDR3, the DNA is TGTGCCAGCAGTTTGTGGGGGGGCCAAGAGACCCAGTACTTC. It is translated as CASSLWGGQETQYF.

The rearrangement links TRBV27 to TRBJ1-6; TRBD1 is a possible D gene (6 bases). V shed 3 bases and J shed 6 bases, with 12 bases lying between them. Per germline, CDR1 MNHEY and CDR2 SMNVEV (reference sequence). This CDR3 region has 15 residues. DNA of the CDR3: TGTGCCAGCAGTTTTCGGGGGGCCGCTAATTCACCCCTCCACTTT. Amino acid sequence: CASSFRGAANSPLHF.

This chain joins TRBV19 and TRBJ2-2; D uncertain. This CDR3 comprises 14 residues. Germline loops: CDR1 LNHDA, CDR2 SQIVND (reference sequence). The V and J ends lost 3 bases and 2 bases respectively, with 7 bases between them. The DNA for the CDR3 is TGTGCCAGTAGTATCGCAGCCAACACCGGGGAGCTGTTTTTT. The encoded protein is CASSIAANTGELFF. Together with reference TRBV19 and TRBJ2-2, the CDR3 gives the full variable domain: DGGITQSPKYLFRKEGQNVTLSCEQNLNHDAMYWYRQDPGQGLRLIYYSQIVNDFQKGDIAEGYSVSREKKESFPLTVTSAQKNPTAFYLCASSIAANTGELFFGEGSRLTVL.

The rearrangement joins TRBV6-5 to TRBJ2-1, with 7 bases that match TRBD2. The germline V gene encodes CDR1 MNHEY and CDR2 SVGAGI. The V segment lost 6 bases and the J segment 9 bases; nucleotides outside the gene matches: 8. This CDR3 comprises 13 residues. The CDR3 DNA reads as TGTGCCAGCAGGACACACCCTAGCGGTGAGCAGTTCTTC. Its protein is CASRTHPSGEQFF.

This clone has a handful of counts. V gene TRBV2 combines with J gene TRBJ2-4; 8 bases align to TRBD2. Trimming cost V 3 bases and J 6 bases; bases outside gene matches: 7. Per the germline V gene, CDR1 is SNHLY and CDR2 is FYNNEI. The length of the CDR3 is 15 residues. The CDR3 DNA is TGTGCCAGCAGTGAGGCGAGAACTAGCGGAAACATTCAGTACTTC. It codes for CASSEARTSGNIQYF.

The V and J genes are TRBV9 and TRBJ1-2; D is unresolved. V lost 4 bases to trimming and J lost 0 bases, with 13 bases between them. Per germline, CDR1 SGDLS and CDR2 YYNGEE. This CDR3 has 15 residues. The CDR3 DNA reads as TGTGCCAGCAGCTCAAGTACTGTGCCTAACTATGGCTACACCTTC. This gives the protein CASSSSTVPNYGYTF.

The CDR3 region has the DNA TGTGCCAGCAGCTTGGACAGGGGGGAGACCCAGTACTTC. Its translation: CASSLDRGETQYF. The chain carries TRBV5-4 and TRBJ2-5, with 8 bases aligning to TRBD1. Per germline, CDR1 SGHNT and CDR2 YYREEE (reference sequence). The length of the CDR3 is 13 residues. V dropped 0 bases and J dropped 5; count of bases not matched to a gene: 0.

V and J are TRBV5-1 and TRBJ2-7, with D possibly TRBD2 on 5 matching bases. CDR3 length: 20 residues. Trimming removed 4 bases from V and 0 bases from J, with 29 bases in between. Germline V CDR1 and CDR2: SGHRS, YFSETQ. As DNA, the CDR3 is TGCGCCAGCAGCGAGGGTCGACGACCTCCACCTCATCCCAGCTCCTACGAGCAGTACTTC. Translating it yields CASSEGRRPPPHPSSYEQYF.

There are a few counts of this clone. The V gene is TRBV7-9, the J gene TRBJ2-5; 8 nucleotides align to TRBD1. The germline CDR1 and CDR2 sequences are SEHNR and FQNEAQ (reference sequence). The junction had 7 bases not matched to a gene; V was cut back by 5 bases and J by 11 bases. The CDR3 consists of 12 residues. CDR3 sequence (DNA): TGTGCCAGCAGCCAGGGGGCTCTAAAGCAGTACTTC. It specifies CASSQGALKQYF.

This rearrangement joins TRBV5-4 to TRBJ2-1; 7 bases are a match to TRBD1. The V gene end was trimmed by 2 bases and the J gene end by 7 bases; junction bases not matched to a gene: 3. Germline V gene data show CDR1 as SGHNT and CDR2 as YYREEE (reference sequence). The CDR3 runs 13 residues. The CDR3 region is CASSFDRANEQFF. CDR3 nucleotide sequence: TGTGCCAGCAGCTTCGACAGGGCAAATGAGCAGTTCTTC.

This clone was seen only a few times. The same CDR3 also results from other DNA sequences found in this sample. As DNA, the CDR3 is TGCGCCAGCAGCTTTGGGGCAGAAGGGGAGACCCAGTACTTC. As protein: CASSFGAEGETQYF. The rearrangement joins TRBV5-1 to TRBJ2-5; possibly TRBD1 for D (5 bases). The V gene's germline CDR1 is SGHRS and CDR2 YFSETQ. Trimming left V 2 bases short and J 5 bases short, with 13 bases between. This CDR3 comprises 14 residues.

About this clone itself: Distinct nucleotide sequences in the sample also encode this CDR3. DNA of the CDR3: TGTGCCTGGAGTGTTCTGGGGAATCAGCCCCAGCATTTT. As protein: CAWSVLGNQPQHF. The rearrangement links TRBV30 to TRBJ1-5; D not resolved. V lost 0 bases and J 4 bases, leaving 7 bases between the germline ends. In germline, CDR1 is GTSNPN, CDR2 SVGIG (reference sequence). The CDR3 spans 13 residues.

The chain recombines TRBV7-2 with TRBJ1-2; the D gene is possibly TRBD1 (6 bases). Looked up from germline, CDR1 is SGHTA and CDR2 is FQGNSA. The CDR3 consists of 14 residues. Trimming cost V 5 bases and J 2 bases, with 12 bases left between them. The CDR3, as DNA: TGTGCCAGCAGCCCTTCTCAGGGGAACTATGGCTACACCTTC. Its translation: CASSPSQGNYGYTF.

As to this clone: Additional DNA sequences in this sample encode the identical CDR3. The chain has TRBV30 and TRBJ1-5, with no clear D. Germline V gene sequence: CDR1 GTSNPN, CDR2 SVGIG (reference sequence). The CDR3 covers 13 residues. The V end lost 0 bases, the J end lost 2 bases, and 5 bases lay between the germline ends. The CDR3 sequence is CAWSVQGNQPQHF. The CDR3 coding sequence is TGTGCCTGGAGTGTCCAGGGCAATCAGCCCCAGCATTTT.

Only a few counts were recorded for this clone. The chain carries TRBV6-5 and TRBJ2-3, with a weak D call TRBD2 (6 bases). The germline CDR1 and CDR2 sequences are MNHEY and SVGAGI. The V end lost 4 bases, the J end lost 5 bases, and 16 bases lay between the germline ends. This CDR3 is built from 15 residues. This CDR3 reads CASSSPLARGDTQYF. In DNA form, the CDR3 reads TGTGCCAGCAGTTCACCACTAGCTCGGGGAGATACGCAGTATTTT.

The V gene is TRBV6-6, the J gene TRBJ2-5; 13 bases agree with TRBD2. The germline gives CDR1 MNHNY, CDR2 SVGAGI (reference sequence). CDR3 length equals 16 residues. Trimming took 4 bases from V and 3 from J; bases not matched to a gene: 5. CDR3 residues: CASSFRGTSGEETQYF. The CDR3 nucleotides read TGTGCCAGCAGTTTCCGTGGGACTAGCGGGGAAGAGACCCAGTACTTC.

The chain links TRBV4-3 to TRBJ2-7, with a weak D call TRBD1 (5 bases). The germline V gene has CDR1 LGHNA and CDR2 YSLEER. The V gene lost 3 bases and the J gene lost 1 base, with 13 bases spanning the gap. The CDR3 extends over 15 amino acids. This CDR3 is CASSQQADISYEQYF. CDR3 coding DNA: TGCGCCAGCAGCCAGCAGGCGGACATTTCCTACGAGCAGTACTTC.

The chain is built from TRBV28 and TRBJ1-1; tentative D call: TRBD1 (5 bases). CDR1 and CDR2 (germline): MDHEN, SYDVKM. CDR3 length: 13 amino acids. Trimming removed 10 bases from V and 4 bases from J, with 16 bases in between. Here the CDR3 reads CATLQGEVTEAFF. The CDR3 nucleotides are TGTGCCACCCTACAAGGGGAAGTCACTGAAGCTTTCTTT.

This clone was counted a few times. The gene calls are TRBV7-9 and TRBJ2-5; D is unresolved. The CDR3 has 11 amino acids. Germline values: CDR1 SEHNR, CDR2 FQNEAQ (reference sequence). Trimming shortened V by 5 bases and J by 0 bases, and 1 base separated the two germline ends. As DNA, the CDR3 is TGTGCCAGCAGCCACCAAGAGACCCAGTACTTC. Translated: CASSHQETQYF.

This chain uses TRBV2 with TRBJ2-5, with 10 nucleotides matching TRBD2. The V and J ends lost 4 bases and 5 bases, in that order; junction bases with no gene match: 10. The germline V gene has CDR1 SNHLY and CDR2 FYNNEI. The CDR3 extends over 16 amino acids. The chain's CDR3 is CASSVGASGGRETQYF. The CDR3 DNA reads as TGTGCCAGCAGTGTAGGGGCTAGCGGGGGCCGTGAGACCCAGTACTTC.

The J gene is TRBJ2-6, the V gene TRBV4-3; no firm D call. Between the trimmed V and J ends, which lost 3 bases and 0 bases, there was a span of 9 bases. CDR1 is LGHNA, CDR2 YSLEER, per germline. This CDR3 comprises 16 residues. CDR3 loop: CASSQHVNSGANVLTF. CDR3 bases: TGCGCCAGCAGCCAGCATGTAAACTCTGGGGCCAACGTCCTGACTTTC.